This TCR beta chain was sequenced for a study of control samples from healthy donors and cancer patients. Trimming removed 5 bases from V and 8 bases from J, with 11 bases in between. Germline V lookup: CDR1 KGHDR, CDR2 SFDVKD. The length of the CDR3 is 13 residues. This table comes from immunoSEQ multiplex PCR, and its TCRdb copy is limited to in-frame clones, with some not included. Seen here are 150,000 to 180,000 clones, about 94% observed once, and the top ten hold 5% to 6.5%. The sample was blood. The rearrangement joins TRBV24-1 to TRBJ1-4; possible D gene TRBD1, 5 bases. The TCR was taken from a man in his forties or fifties in good health. DNA of the CDR3: TGTGCCACCAGTGGGGCAGGGCAAGAAAAACTGTTTTTT. This codes for CATSGAGQEKLFF.